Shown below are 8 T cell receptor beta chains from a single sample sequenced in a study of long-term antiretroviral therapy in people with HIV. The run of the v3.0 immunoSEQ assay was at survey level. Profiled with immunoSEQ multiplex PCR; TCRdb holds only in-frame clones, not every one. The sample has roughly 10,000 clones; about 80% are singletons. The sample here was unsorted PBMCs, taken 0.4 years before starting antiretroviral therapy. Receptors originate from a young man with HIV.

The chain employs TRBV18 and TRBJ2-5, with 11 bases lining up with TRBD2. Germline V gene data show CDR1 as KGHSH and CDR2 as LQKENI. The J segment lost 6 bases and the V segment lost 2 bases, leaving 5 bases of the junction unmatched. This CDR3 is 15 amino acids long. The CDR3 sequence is CASSPLAGGTQTQYF. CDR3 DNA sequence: TGTGCCAGCTCACCATTAGCGGGAGGGACCCAGACCCAGTACTTC.

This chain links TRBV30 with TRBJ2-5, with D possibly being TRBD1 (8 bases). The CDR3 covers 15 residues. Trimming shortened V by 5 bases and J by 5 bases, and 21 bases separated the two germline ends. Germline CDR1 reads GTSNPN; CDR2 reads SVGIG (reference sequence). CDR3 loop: CAWGDDRGGMETQYF. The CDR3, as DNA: TGTGCCTGGGGAGACGACAGGGGAGGGATGGAGACCCAGTACTTC.

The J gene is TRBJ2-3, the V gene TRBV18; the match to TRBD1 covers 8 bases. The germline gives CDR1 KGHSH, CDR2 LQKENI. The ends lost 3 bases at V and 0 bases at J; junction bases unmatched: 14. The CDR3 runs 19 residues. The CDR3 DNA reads TGTGCCAGCTCACCCACCAACCCCGGACAGGGCACTAGCACAGATACGCAGTATTTT. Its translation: CASSPTNPGQGTSTDTQYF. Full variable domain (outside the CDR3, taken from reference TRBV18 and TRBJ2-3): NAGVMQNPRHLVRRRGQEARLRCSPMKGHSHVYWYRQLPEEGLKFMVYLQKENIIDESGMPKERFSAEFPKEGPSILRIQQVVRGDSAAYFCASSPTNPGQGTSTDTQYFGPGTRLTVL.

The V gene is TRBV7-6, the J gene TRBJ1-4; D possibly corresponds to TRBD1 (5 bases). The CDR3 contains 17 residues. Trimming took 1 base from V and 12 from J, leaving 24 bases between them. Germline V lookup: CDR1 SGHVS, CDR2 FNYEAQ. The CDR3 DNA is TGTGCCAGCAGCTTAGGCAGGGTTCAGGGTGGTGGAGGGCAACTGTTTTTT. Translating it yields CASSLGRVQGGGGQLFF. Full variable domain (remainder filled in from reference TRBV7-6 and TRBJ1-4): GAGVSQSPRYKVTKRGQDVALRCDPISGHVSLYWYRQALGQGPEFLTYFNYEAQQDKSGLPNDRFSAERPEGSISTLTIQRTEQRDSAMYRCASSLGRVQGGGGQLFFGSGTQLSVL.

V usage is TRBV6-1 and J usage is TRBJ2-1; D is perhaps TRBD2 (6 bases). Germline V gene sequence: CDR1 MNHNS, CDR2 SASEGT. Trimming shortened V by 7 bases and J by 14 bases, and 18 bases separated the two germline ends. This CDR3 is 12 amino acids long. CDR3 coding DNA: TGTGCCAGCACCATAGAGAGGGGCGGGGAGTTCTTC. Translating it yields CASTIERGGEFF.

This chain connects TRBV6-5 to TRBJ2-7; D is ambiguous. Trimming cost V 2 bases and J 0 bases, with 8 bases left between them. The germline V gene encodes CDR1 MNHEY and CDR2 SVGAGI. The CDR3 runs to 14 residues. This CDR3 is CASSYDTTSYEQYF. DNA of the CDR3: TGTGCCAGCAGTTACGACACAACCTCCTACGAGCAGTACTTC.

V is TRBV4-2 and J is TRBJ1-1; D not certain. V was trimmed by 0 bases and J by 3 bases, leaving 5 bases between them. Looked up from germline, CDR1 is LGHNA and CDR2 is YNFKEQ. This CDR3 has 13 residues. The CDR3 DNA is TGTGCCAGCAGCCAAGATTTAGACACTGAAGCTTTCTTT. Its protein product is CASSQDLDTEAFF.

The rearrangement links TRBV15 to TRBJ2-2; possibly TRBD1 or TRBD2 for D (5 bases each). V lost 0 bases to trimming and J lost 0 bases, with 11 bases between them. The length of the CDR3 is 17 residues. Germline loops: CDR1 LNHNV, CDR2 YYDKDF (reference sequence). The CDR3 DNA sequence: TGTGCCACCAGCAGAGATGCCAGGGAGACGAACACCGGGGAGCTGTTTTTT. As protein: CATSRDARETNTGELFF.